Reported below is one TCR beta chain. In germline, CDR1 is SGHAT, CDR2 FQNNGV. The CDR3 is 14 amino acids. The V segment lost 5 bases and the J segment 4 bases; nucleotides outside the gene matches: 2. The source of the sample is a study of T cell responses to AZD1222 COVID-19 vaccine. Combined were second doses at about 4 or about 12 weeks. TCRdb's copy holds only in-frame clones and misses some; the assay was immunoSEQ multiplex PCR. The repertoire has about 99,000 clones, approximately 90% of them found once; the top ten carry 6.5% to 10%. This sequence joins TRBV11-2 and TRBJ2-7, with 13 bases identical to TRBD2. The sequence was obtained from an adult who received the AZD1222 COVID-19 vaccine. The specimen comprised peripheral blood, sampled 28 days after the second AZD1222 dose. The CDR3 DNA reads TGTGCCAGCAGCACGACTAGCGGGAGGTACGAGCAGTACTTC. Its protein product is CASSTTSGRYEQYF.